One sample yielded the 23 T cell receptor beta chains listed below, sequenced in a study of blood T cell dynamics during melanoma immunotherapy. Time point in this sample: pre-treatment baseline. Profiling relied on immunoSEQ multiplex PCR, and the TCRdb table lists in-frame clones only, not all of them. The data hold under 15,000 clones, with approximately 86% observed a single time. The starting material was blood, obtained from a patient treated with checkpoint blockade. These receptors were collected from a human donor with melanoma.

The chain couples TRBV11-2 to TRBJ2-1; D possibly corresponds to TRBD2 (6 bases). The CDR3 covers 17 residues. Germline V gene sequence: CDR1 SGHAT, CDR2 FQNNGV. V was cut by 5 bases and J by 0 bases, with 17 bases left in between. CDR3: CASSPRAGRYSYNEQFF. The CDR3 nucleotides are TGTGCCAGCAGCCCCCGCGCGGGACGGTACTCCTACAATGAGCAGTTCTTC.

The rearrangement links TRBV25-1 to TRBJ2-1, with 10 bases aligning to TRBD1. The V gene end was trimmed by 3 bases and the J gene end by 3 bases; junction bases not matched to a gene: 2. In germline, CDR1 is MGHDK, CDR2 SYGVNS. The CDR3 has 15 amino acids. The CDR3 here is CASSEGQGYYNEQFF. Written as DNA, the CDR3 is TGTGCCAGCAGTGAGGGACAGGGGTACTACAATGAGCAGTTCTTC.

This chain connects TRBV7-2 to TRBJ2-7; no clear D. The CDR3 is 14 amino acids. The germline V gene encodes CDR1 SGHTA and CDR2 FQGNSA. Between the trimmed V and J ends, which lost 5 bases and 4 bases, there was a span of 15 bases. The DNA of the CDR3 is TGTGCCAGCAGCCTCTCTTGGGGTACGTACGAGCAGTACTTC. Amino acid sequence: CASSLSWGTYEQYF. The variable domain in full, with the rest retrieved from reference TRBV7-2 and TRBJ2-7, is GAGVSQSPSNKVTEKGKDVELRCDPISGHTALYWYRQSLGQGLEFLIYFQGNSAPDKSGLPSDRFSAERTGGSVSTLTIQRTQQEDSAVYLCASSLSWGTYEQYFGPGTRLTVT.

The chain combines TRBV2 with TRBJ2-5; D ambiguous. The CDR3 extends over 13 amino acids. Trimming cost V 4 bases and J 5 bases, with 11 bases left between them. Germline lookup yields CDR1 SNHLY and CDR2 FYNNEI. CDR3 residues: CASSVWGDETQYF. CDR3 nucleotides: TGTGCCAGCAGTGTATGGGGTGATGAGACCCAGTACTTC. Looking up the rest from reference TRBV2 and TRBJ2-5 gives the full variable domain: EPEVTQTPSHQVTQMGQEVILRCVPISNHLYFYWYRQILGQKVEFLVSFYNNEISEKSEIFDDQFSVERPDGSNFTLKIRSTKLEDSAMYFCASSVWGDETQYFGPGTRLLVL.

This clone was seen only once. The chain combines TRBV29-1 with TRBJ1-2; 9 nucleotides line up with TRBD1. Germline CDR1 and CDR2: SQVTM and ANQGSEA. After removal of 7 bases from V and 2 bases from J, the junction contained 5 bases not matched to a gene. CDR3 length equals 13 residues. The CDR3 loop is CSAGQGINYGYTF. The CDR3 DNA reads as TGCAGCGCCGGACAGGGGATAAACTATGGCTACACCTTC. Filled out from reference TRBV29-1 and TRBJ1-2, the complete variable domain reads SAVISQKPSRDICQRGTSLTIQCQVDSQVTMMFWYRQQPGQSLTLIATANQGSEATYESGFVIDKFPISRPNLTFSTLTVSNMSPEDSSIYLCSAGQGINYGYTFGSGTRLTVV.

The chain joins TRBV14 to TRBJ2-3, with a possible D match to TRBD1 (6 bases). The CDR3 is made up of 15 amino acids. Trimming removed 5 bases at V and 0 bases at J, with 12 bases between. Germline V gene data show CDR1 as SGHDN and CDR2 as FVKESK. The CDR3 reads CASSSQTGSTDTQYF. CDR3 in DNA: TGTGCCAGCAGCTCCCAGACAGGTAGCACAGATACGCAGTATTTT.

This sequence joins TRBV4-2 and TRBJ1-2; the match to TRBD1 covers 8 bases. CDR1 and CDR2 from the germline V gene are LGHNA and YNFKEQ. Trimming removed 2 bases from V and 7 bases from J; junction bases left unmatched: 6. The CDR3 runs to 14 residues. CDR3 sequence (DNA): TGTGCCAGCAGCCAACCAGGACAGGGCCCTGGCTACACCTTC. It encodes CASSQPGQGPGYTF.

The J gene is TRBJ2-5, the V gene TRBV10-2, with D perhaps TRBD2 (5 bases). The CDR3 has 13 amino acids. V lost 5 bases and J 2 bases, leaving 9 bases between the germline ends. Germline-derived CDR1 and CDR2 are WSHSY and SAAADI. The CDR3 reads CASSPRGQETQYF. The CDR3 coding sequence is TGCGCCAGCAGTCCTCGGGGTCAAGAGACCCAGTACTTC.

V gene TRBV2 combines with J gene TRBJ1-3; a possible D gene is TRBD1 (5 bases). Germline CDR1 is SNHLY and CDR2 is FYNNEI. Trimming left V 10 bases short and J 3 bases short, with 22 bases between. The CDR3 extends over 16 amino acids. The CDR3 loop reads CANDIMWGERGNTIYF. DNA for the CDR3: TGTGCCAACGATATCATGTGGGGGGAACGTGGAAACACCATATATTTT.

V usage is TRBV11-2 and J usage is TRBJ2-3; D is ambiguous. The CDR3 covers 13 residues. Trimming removed 2 bases from V and 0 bases from J, with 3 bases in between. Germline V gene sequence: CDR1 SGHAT, CDR2 FQNNGV. CDR3 sequence: CASSLWSTDTQYF. The CDR3 DNA follows: TGTGCCAGCAGCTTATGGAGCACAGATACGCAGTATTTT.

The chain has TRBV4-2 and TRBJ2-5; 10 nucleotides align to TRBD2. The end of the DNA fits TRBJ2-7 better, so the J call may be wrong. CDR3 size: 14 residues. In germline, CDR1 is LGHNA, CDR2 YNFKEQ. The CDR3 coding sequence is TGTGCCAGCAGCCGGGGGACTAGCGTAGACGAGCAGTACTTC. Protein sequence: CASSRGTSVDEQYF.

This chain joins TRBV6-4 and TRBJ2-2, with D possibly being TRBD2 (6 bases). V lost 0 bases to trimming and J lost 6 bases, with 11 bases between them. CDR3 length equals 15 residues. CDR1 and CDR2 from the germline V gene are MRHNA and SNTAGT. The CDR3 region has the DNA TGTGCCAGCAGTGACTCCGGCGGGGCTGCCGGGGAGCTGTTTTTT. As protein: CASSDSGGAAGELFF.

J is TRBJ1-2 and V is TRBV11-2; perhaps TRBD1 as D (6 bases). In germline, CDR1 is SGHAT, CDR2 FQNNGV. Trimming stripped 4 bases from V and 5 bases from J, with 17 bases between. The CDR3 spans 15 residues. In DNA form, the CDR3 reads TGTGCCAGCAGCTCTCTCTGGAGGGGGACTTATGGCTACACCTTC. Protein: CASSSLWRGTYGYTF.

The chain employs TRBV7-9 and TRBJ2-7; TRBD1 matches 7 bases. The CDR3 spans 17 residues. CDR1 is SEHNR, CDR2 FQNEAQ, per germline (reference sequence). Trimming removed 0 bases from V and 0 bases from J; junction bases left unmatched: 8. This CDR3 reads CASSLARDSGISYEQYF. The CDR3 nucleotides are TGTGCCAGCAGCTTAGCGAGGGACAGTGGGATCTCCTACGAGCAGTACTTC.

V and J are TRBV28 and TRBJ1-4; 12 bases agree with TRBD1. V dropped 6 bases and J dropped 9; count of bases not matched to a gene: 11. Per the germline V gene, CDR1 is MDHEN and CDR2 is SYDVKM. This CDR3 is 16 amino acids long. The CDR3 nucleotides read TGTGCCAGCAGCCCGCGGACCGGGACAGGGGGCCAAAAACTGTTTTTT. Its protein product is CASSPRTGTGGQKLFF.

This clone was detected once. This chain uses TRBV7-2 with TRBJ2-5; D ambiguous. Trimming stripped 1 base from V and 5 bases from J, with 8 bases between. CDR3 size: 13 residues. CDR1 is SGHTA and CDR2 is FQGNSA in the germline V gene. The CDR3 reads CASSLVVSETQYF. The CDR3 DNA reads TGTGCCAGCAGCTTAGTTGTTTCCGAGACCCAGTACTTC. Full variable domain (missing parts from reference TRBV7-2 and TRBJ2-5): GAGVSQSPSNKVTEKGKDVELRCDPISGHTALYWYRQSLGQGLEFLIYFQGNSAPDKSGLPSDRFSAERTGGSVSTLTIQRTQQEDSAVYLCASSLVVSETQYFGPGTRLLVL.

In regard to this clone: The DNA is left out, because the CDR3 cannot be placed on it with certainty; the CDR3 is given as TCRdb lists it. This chain links TRBV11-2 with TRBJ1-2; the table's D call, TRBD1, was not checked against the DNA. The CDR3 spans 14 amino acids, including both terminal residues. Germline V gives CDR1 SGHAT, CDR2 FQNNGV. The CDR3 is CASSLDVGQGIWTF.

The chain has TRBV6-5 and TRBJ1-1; 7 nucleotides agree with TRBD1. After removal of 2 bases from V and 7 bases from J, the junction contained 7 bases not matched to a gene. This CDR3 has 14 residues. Germline assignment: CDR1 MNHEY and CDR2 SVGAGI. DNA for the CDR3: TGTGCCAGCAGTTACGCGGGACAGTCCCATGAAGCTTTCTTT. This gives the protein CASSYAGQSHEAFF.

V and J are TRBV21-1 and TRBJ2-6; the table assigns TRBD1, which was not confirmed against the DNA. TRBV21-1 corresponds to a pseudogene. This CDR3 region has 16 residues. CDR3 nucleotides: TGTGCCAGCAGCAAAGGCCGCAGCTCTGGGGCCAACGTCCTGACTTTC. Protein sequence: CASSKGRSSGANVLTF.

The gene calls are TRBV2 and TRBJ2-7; D is uncertain. The CDR3 has 12 amino acids. CDR1 is SNHLY, CDR2 FYNNEI, per germline. Trimming removed 2 bases from V and 2 bases from J, with 4 bases in between. The CDR3 coding sequence is TGTGCCAGCAGTGAACTAACCTACGAGCAGTACTTC. It encodes CASSELTYEQYF.

This chain links TRBV7-8 with TRBJ2-7; perhaps TRBD2 as D (5 bases). CDR3 length: 17 residues. The germline V gene has CDR1 SGHVS and CDR2 FQNEAQ. Trimming shortened V by 1 base and J by 0 bases, and 16 bases separated the two germline ends. CDR3 nucleotides: TGTGCCAGCAGCTTAGGGGCCGTTAGGGAGAGCTCCTACGAGCAGTACTTC. As protein: CASSLGAVRESSYEQYF.

This clone was observed a single time. The CDR3 protein is CASSRSGAKTSTDTQYF. The CDR3 nucleotides are TGCGCCAGCAGCCGGAGCGGGGCTAAAACTAGCACAGATACGCAGTATTTT. The chain combines TRBV5-1 with TRBJ2-3; 7 bases map to TRBD2. CDR1 is SGHRS, CDR2 YFSETQ, per germline. J lost 0 bases, V lost 4 bases, and 11 bases had no gene match. This CDR3 has 17 amino acids.

The chain recombines TRBV5-1 with TRBJ2-2, with TRBD1 matching 8 bases. J lost 7 bases, V lost 4 bases, and 3 bases had no gene match. The CDR3 spans 13 residues. The germline V gene has CDR1 SGHRS and CDR2 YFSETQ. The CDR3 DNA reads as TGCGCCAGCAGCGCACAGGGGGGCGGGGAGCTGTTTTTT. Its translation is CASSAQGGGELFF.